The 7 T cell receptor beta chains presented below share a single source sample, sequenced in a study of cytomegalovirus exposure and HLA in healthy donors. PCR used 60 Vbeta primers and 13 Jbeta primers. The data were produced by immunoSEQ multiplex PCR, yet TCRdb's version contains in-frame clones alone and is incomplete. The sample shows roughly 140,000 clones, over 60% of them seen only once. Sequencing was carried out using PBMCs. Every receptor here comes from a man aged 40-49 years in good health and CMV-seropositive.

V gene TRBV4-1 combines with J gene TRBJ1-2; 8 bases align to TRBD1. CDR1 and CDR2 from the germline V gene are MGHRA and YSYEKL. V lost 3 bases, J lost 4 bases, and 13 bases stayed unmatched. The CDR3 totals 17 residues. CDR3 loop: CASSQVMLSTGAYGYTF. The CDR3 nucleotides read TGCGCCAGCAGCCAGGTTATGCTTTCGACAGGGGCCTATGGCTACACCTTC.

The chain joins TRBV4-1 to TRBJ1-4; 7 positions match TRBD1. The germline V gene has CDR1 MGHRA and CDR2 YSYEKL. The CDR3 loop spans 17 amino acids. After removal of 1 base from V and 4 bases from J, the junction contained 9 bases not matched to a gene. Written as DNA, the CDR3 is TGCGCCAGCAGCCAAGGTACGTCGGGGACAGTTAATGAAAAACTGTTTTTT. It codes for CASSQGTSGTVNEKLFF.

The chain employs TRBV27 and TRBJ2-5; 8 positions match TRBD1. The J call is in doubt because the DNA end fits TRBJ2-7 better. Per the germline V gene, CDR1 is MNHEY and CDR2 is SMNVEV (reference sequence). There are 15 residues in the CDR3. The CDR3 DNA reads TGTGCCAGCAGCCTCACCGACAGGGGCCTGGGCGAGCAGTACTTC. It translates to CASSLTDRGLGEQYF.

This clone has only one observation. The chain joins TRBV6-6 to TRBJ1-2, with 8 bases identical to TRBD1. The V and J ends lost 6 bases and 3 bases, in that order; junction bases with no gene match: 12. This CDR3 comprises 16 residues. CDR1 MNHNY and CDR2 SVGAGI come from the germline V gene (reference sequence). This CDR3 is CASRSWTGRRDYGYTF. The CDR3, as DNA: TGTGCCAGCAGGTCTTGGACAGGGCGACGCGACTATGGCTACACCTTC.

This clone was recorded once. J is TRBJ2-7 and V is TRBV7-9; D is possibly TRBD2 (5 bases). Looked up from germline, CDR1 is SEHNR and CDR2 is FQNEAQ (reference sequence). V was clipped by 1 base and J by 5 bases, with 15 bases between them. The CDR3 sequence is 15 residues long. The CDR3 nucleotides are TGTGCCAGCAGCTTAGTCCCTAGCCGGGGAAACGAGCAGTACTTC. It is translated as CASSLVPSRGNEQYF. Full variable domain (missing parts from reference TRBV7-9 and TRBJ2-7): DTGVSQNPRHKITKRGQNVTFRCDPISEHNRLYWYRQTLGQGPEFLTYFQNEAQLEKSRLLSDRFSAERPKGSFSTLEIQRTEQGDSAMYLCASSLVPSRGNEQYFGPGTRLTVT.

CDR3: CASSLDLQRETQYF. The CDR3 DNA reads as TGCGCCAGCAGCTTAGACTTGCAAAGGGAGACCCAGTACTTC. This rearrangement joins TRBV5-1 to TRBJ2-5; D gene uncertain. This CDR3 region has 14 residues. V was cut by 2 bases and J by 5 bases, with 13 bases left in between. CDR1 and CDR2 from the germline V gene are SGHRS and YFSETQ.

The CDR3 coding sequence is TGTGCCAGTAGTAGTGGCGGAGCCTTCTATGGCTACACCTTC. Translated: CASSSGGAFYGYTF. The chain has TRBV19 and TRBJ1-2; D is undetermined. CDR3 length: 14 amino acids. Germline V gene lookup returns CDR1 LNHDA and CDR2 SQIVND (reference sequence). V was shortened by 4 bases and J by 4 bases, with 13 bases between the two germline ends.